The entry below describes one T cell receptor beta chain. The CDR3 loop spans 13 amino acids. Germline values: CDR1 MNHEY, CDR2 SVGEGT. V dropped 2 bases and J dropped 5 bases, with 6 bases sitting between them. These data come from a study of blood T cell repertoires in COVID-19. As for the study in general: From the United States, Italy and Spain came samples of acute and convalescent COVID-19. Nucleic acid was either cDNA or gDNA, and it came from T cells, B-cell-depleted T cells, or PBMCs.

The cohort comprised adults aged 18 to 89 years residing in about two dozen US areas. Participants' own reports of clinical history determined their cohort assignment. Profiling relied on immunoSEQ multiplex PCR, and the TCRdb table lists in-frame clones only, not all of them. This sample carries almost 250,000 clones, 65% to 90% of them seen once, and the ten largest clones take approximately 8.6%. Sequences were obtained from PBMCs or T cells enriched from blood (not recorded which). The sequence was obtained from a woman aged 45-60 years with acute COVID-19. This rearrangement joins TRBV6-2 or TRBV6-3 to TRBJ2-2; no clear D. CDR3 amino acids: CASSYGPTGELFF. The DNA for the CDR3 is TGTGCCAGCAGTTACGGCCCTACCGGGGAGCTGTTTTTT.